This record covers a single TCR beta chain. In eight separate reactions per sample, cDNA was generated. TCRdb re-called the 5' RACE reads and gives one entry per CDR3 protein, without DNA. This sample's table reports approximately 85,000 distinct CDR3 sequences. These data originate in a study of monozygotic twins with inflammatory bowel disease. Germline CDR1 is SGHDT and CDR2 is YYEEEE. This CDR3 contains 15 residues. This TCR derives from a human donor with ulcerative colitis or Crohn's disease, or a healthy co-twin of an affected twin (not recorded which). V gene TRBV5-6 combines with J gene TRBJ2-3; with no DNA, the TCRdb D assignment of TRBD2 cannot be verified. Sequenced: blood. CDR3 in amino acids: CASTFYQRETDTQYF. Looking up the rest from reference TRBV5-6 and TRBJ2-3 gives the full variable domain: DAGVTQSPTHLIKTRGQQVTLRCSPKSGHDTVSWYQQALGQGPQFIFQYYEEEERQRGNFPDRFSGHQFPNYSSELNVNALLLGDSALYLCASTFYQRETDTQYFGPGTRLTVL.